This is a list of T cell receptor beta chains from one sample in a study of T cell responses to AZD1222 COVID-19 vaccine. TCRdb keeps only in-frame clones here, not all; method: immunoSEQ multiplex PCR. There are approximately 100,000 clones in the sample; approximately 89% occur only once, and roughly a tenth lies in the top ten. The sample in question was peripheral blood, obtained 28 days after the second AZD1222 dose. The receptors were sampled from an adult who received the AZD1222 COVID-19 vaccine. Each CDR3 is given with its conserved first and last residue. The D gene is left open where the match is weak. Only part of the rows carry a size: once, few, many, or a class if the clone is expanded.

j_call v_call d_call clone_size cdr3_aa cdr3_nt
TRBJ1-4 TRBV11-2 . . CASSPSRWEKLFF TGTGCCAGCAGCCCATCCAGGTGGGAAAAACTGTTTTTT
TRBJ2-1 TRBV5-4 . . CASSFWNNNEQFF TGTGCCAGCAGCTTCTGGAACAACAATGAGCAGTTCTTC
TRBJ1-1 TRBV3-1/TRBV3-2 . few CASSYRESGTEAFF TGTGCCAGCAGTTACAGGGAGTCGGGCACTGAAGCTTTCTTT
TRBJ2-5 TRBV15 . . CATSRDRGAAQETQYF TGTGCCACCAGCAGAGATCGAGGGGCAGCCCAAGAGACCCAGTACTTC
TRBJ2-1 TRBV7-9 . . CASSFGAGGNEQFF TGTGCCAGCAGCTTCGGGGCGGGCGGGAATGAGCAGTTCTTC
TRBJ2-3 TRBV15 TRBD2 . CATRPLSGGAPDTQYF TGTGCCACCAGACCACTTAGCGGGGGGGCCCCAGATACGCAGTATTTT
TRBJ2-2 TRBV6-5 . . CASSYSGSSGTGELFF TGTGCCAGCAGTTACTCAGGGAGCTCCGGGACCGGGGAGCTGTTTTTT
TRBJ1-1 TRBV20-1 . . CSALDSEAFF TGCAGTGCTTTAGACAGTGAAGCTTTCTTT
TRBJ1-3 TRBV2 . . CASRGDIGNTIYF TGTGCCAGCAGAGGGGACATAGGAAACACCATATATTTT
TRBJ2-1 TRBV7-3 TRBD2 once CASSLTGGRRVEQFF TGTGCCAGCAGCTTAACTGGCGGGAGGAGGGTAGAGCAGTTCTTC
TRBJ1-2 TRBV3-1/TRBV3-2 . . CASSQGAATYGYTF TGTGCCAGCAGCCAAGGAGCAGCGACTTATGGCTACACCTTC
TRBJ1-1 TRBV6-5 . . CASSSTGGSTEAFF TGTGCCAGCAGCTCGACAGGTGGATCCACTGAAGCTTTCTTT
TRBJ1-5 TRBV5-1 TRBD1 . CASSSGQNNQPQHF TGCGCCAGCAGCTCGGGACAGAACAATCAGCCCCAGCATTTT
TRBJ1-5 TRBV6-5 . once CASRQVFGNQPQHF TGTGCCAGCAGACAGGTATTTGGCAATCAGCCCCAGCATTTT
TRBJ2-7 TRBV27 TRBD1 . CASSHTGDYEQYF TGTGCCAGCAGTCATACAGGGGACTACGAGCAGTACTTC
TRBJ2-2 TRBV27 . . CASSLHKDTGELFF TGTGCCAGCAGCCTTCACAAGGACACCGGGGAGCTGTTTTTT
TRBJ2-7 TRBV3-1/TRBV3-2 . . CASSQTGTLNYEQYF TGTGCCAGCAGCCAAACCGGGACATTGAACTACGAGCAGTACTTC
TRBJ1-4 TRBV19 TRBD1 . CASTQGGTNEKLFF TGTGCCAGTACACAGGGGGGAACTAATGAAAAACTGTTTTTT
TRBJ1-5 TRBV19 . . CASSIGYRGNQPQHF TGTGCCAGTAGTATAGGGTATCGGGGCAATCAGCCCCAGCATTTT
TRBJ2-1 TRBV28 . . CASSSRPPSALFDEQFF TGTGCCAGCAGTTCGCGTCCCCCTAGCGCCCTGTTCGATGAGCAGTTCTTC
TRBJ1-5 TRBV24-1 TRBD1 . CATSDTGQGGQPQHF TGTGCCACCAGTGATACGGGACAGGGTGGTCAGCCCCAGCATTTT
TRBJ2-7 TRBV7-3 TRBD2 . CASSSSGGGYEQYF TGTGCCAGCAGCTCCAGCGGGGGAGGCTACGAGCAGTACTTC
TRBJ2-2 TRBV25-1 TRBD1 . CATKETGTGELFF TGTGCAACAAAAGAGACAGGGACCGGGGAGCTGTTTTTT
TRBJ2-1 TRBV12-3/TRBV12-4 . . CASSLRDTDEQFF TGTGCCAGCAGTTTACGGGATACGGATGAGCAGTTCTTC
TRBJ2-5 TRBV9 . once CASSVGKGQETQYF TGTGCCAGCAGCGTAGGCAAGGGGCAAGAGACCCAGTACTTC
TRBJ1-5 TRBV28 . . CASSLGTYSNQPQHF TGTGCCAGCAGTTTAGGGACATATAGCAATCAGCCCCAGCATTTT
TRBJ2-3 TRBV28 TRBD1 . CASAGQGDTDTQYF TGTGCCAGTGCCGGACAGGGAGACACAGATACGCAGTATTTT
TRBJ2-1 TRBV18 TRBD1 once CASSRDRGSNEQFF TGTGCCAGCTCACGGGACAGGGGGTCCAATGAGCAGTTCTTC
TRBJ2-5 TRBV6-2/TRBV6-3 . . CASSLQETQYF TGTGCCAGCAGTTTACAAGAGACCCAGTACTTC
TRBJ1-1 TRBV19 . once CASSISRAGPGTEAFF TGTGCCAGTAGTATATCAAGGGCCGGGCCTGGCACTGAAGCTTTCTTT
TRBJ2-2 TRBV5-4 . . CASSFDRGELFF TGTGCCAGCAGCTTTGACCGCGGGGAGCTGTTTTTT
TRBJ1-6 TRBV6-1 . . CASSDSANSPLHF TGTGCCAGCAGTGACAGCGCAAATTCACCCCTCCACTTT
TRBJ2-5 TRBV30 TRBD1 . CAWTTGAPETQYF TGTGCCTGGACCACAGGGGCCCCAGAGACCCAGTACTTC
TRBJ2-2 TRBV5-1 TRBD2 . CASSLAALAVNTGELFF TGCGCCAGCAGCTTGGCCGCACTAGCGGTGAACACCGGGGAGCTGTTTTTT
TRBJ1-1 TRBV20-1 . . CSARGAFF TGCAGTGCCCGAGGGGCTTTCTTT
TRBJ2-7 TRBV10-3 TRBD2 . CAISPGLAGTGNEQYF TGTGCCATCAGTCCGGGACTAGCGGGGACAGGAAACGAGCAGTACTTC
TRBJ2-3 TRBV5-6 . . CASSRLGEPTDTQYF TGTGCCAGCAGCAGGTTGGGGGAGCCCACAGATACGCAGTATTTT
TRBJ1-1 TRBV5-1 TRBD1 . CASSLEGAVTEAFF TGCGCCAGCAGCTTGGAGGGGGCGGTGACTGAAGCTTTCTTT
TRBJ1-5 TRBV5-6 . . CASSFGPSTLNQPQHF TGTGCCAGCAGCTTCGGTCCCTCTACACTCAATCAGCCCCAGCATTTT
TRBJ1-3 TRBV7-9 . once CASSPRLSSGNTIYF TGTGCCAGCAGCCCCAGGTTGAGCTCTGGAAACACCATATATTTT
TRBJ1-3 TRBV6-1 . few CASSEHRPSSGNTIYF TGTGCCAGCAGTGAACATCGGCCGAGCTCTGGAAACACCATATATTTT
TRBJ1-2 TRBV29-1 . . CSVELGGGYTF TGCAGCGTTGAGTTAGGTGGTGGCTACACCTTC
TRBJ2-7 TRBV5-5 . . CASSLGAYGTYEQYF TGTGCCAGCAGCTTGGGTGCGTACGGAACCTACGAGCAGTACTTC
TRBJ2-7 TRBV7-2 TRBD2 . CASSLGGRSYEQYF TGTGCCAGCAGCTTAGGCGGGAGGTCCTACGAGCAGTACTTC
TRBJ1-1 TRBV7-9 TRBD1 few CASRPGQPTEAFF TGTGCCAGCAGGCCGGGACAGCCCACTGAAGCTTTCTTT
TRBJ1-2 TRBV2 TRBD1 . CASSPDRGYGYTF TGTGCCAGCAGTCCGGACAGGGGGTATGGCTACACCTTC
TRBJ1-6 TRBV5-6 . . CASSLAGSNSPLHF TGTGCCAGCAGCTTGGCAGGGAGTAATTCACCCCTCCACTTT
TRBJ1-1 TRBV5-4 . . CASSLPGRQNMNTEAFF TGTGCCAGCAGCTTGCCAGGAAGACAGAACATGAACACTGAAGCTTTCTTT
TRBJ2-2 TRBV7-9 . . CASSPTGASNTGELFF TGTGCCAGCAGCCCAACCGGCGCATCGAACACCGGGGAGCTGTTTTTT
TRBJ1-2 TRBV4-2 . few CASSQTSGVGYGYTF TGTGCCAGCAGCCAAACTTCAGGGGTGGGCTATGGCTACACCTTC
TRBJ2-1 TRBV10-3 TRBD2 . CAISTPTLAGGNNEQFF TGTGCCATCAGTACACCAACTCTAGCGGGGGGCAACAATGAGCAGTTCTTC
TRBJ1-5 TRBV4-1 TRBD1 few CASSQYRDSNQPQHF TGCGCCAGCAGCCAATACCGGGACAGTAATCAGCCCCAGCATTTT
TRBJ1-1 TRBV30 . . CAWSSLRGQPNTEAFF TGTGCCTGGAGTTCACTTAGAGGGCAGCCGAACACTGAAGCTTTCTTT
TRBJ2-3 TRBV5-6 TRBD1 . CASSSDNRGLSTDTQYF TGTGCCAGCAGCTCCGACAACAGGGGGCTGAGCACAGATACGCAGTATTTT
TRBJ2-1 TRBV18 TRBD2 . CASSPTGTSVYNEQFF TGTGCCAGCTCCCCCACCGGGACTAGCGTTTACAATGAGCAGTTCTTC
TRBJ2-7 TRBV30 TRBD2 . CAWSVLVAGTYEQYF TGTGCCTGGAGTGTATTGGTAGCGGGGACCTACGAGCAGTACTTC
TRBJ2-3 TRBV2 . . CASSDGPGRAAPQDTQYF TGTGCCAGCAGTGATGGCCCAGGTCGGGCCGCACCACAAGATACGCAGTATTTT
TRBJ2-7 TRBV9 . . CASSPRQADEQYF TGTGCCAGCAGCCCTCGACAGGCGGACGAGCAGTACTTC